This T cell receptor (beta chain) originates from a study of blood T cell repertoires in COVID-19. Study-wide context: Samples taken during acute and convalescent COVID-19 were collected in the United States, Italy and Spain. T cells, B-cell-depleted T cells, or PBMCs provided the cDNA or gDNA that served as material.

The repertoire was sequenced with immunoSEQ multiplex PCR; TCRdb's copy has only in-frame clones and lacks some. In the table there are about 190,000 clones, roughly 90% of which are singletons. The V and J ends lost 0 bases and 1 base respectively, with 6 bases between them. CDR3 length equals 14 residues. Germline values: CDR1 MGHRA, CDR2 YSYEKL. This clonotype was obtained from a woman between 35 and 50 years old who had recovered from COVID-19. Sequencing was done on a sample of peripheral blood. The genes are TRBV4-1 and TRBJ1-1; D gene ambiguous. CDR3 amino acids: CASSQDFQNTEAFF. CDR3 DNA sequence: TGCGCCAGCAGCCAAGATTTTCAGAACACTGAAGCTTTCTTT.